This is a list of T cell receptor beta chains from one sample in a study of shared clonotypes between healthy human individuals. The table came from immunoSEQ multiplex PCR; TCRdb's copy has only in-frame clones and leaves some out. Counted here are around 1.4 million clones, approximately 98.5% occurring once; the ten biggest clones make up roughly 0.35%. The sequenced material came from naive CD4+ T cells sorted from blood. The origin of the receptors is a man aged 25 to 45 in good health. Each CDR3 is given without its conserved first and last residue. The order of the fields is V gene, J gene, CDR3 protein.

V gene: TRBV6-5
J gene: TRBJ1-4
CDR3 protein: ASSNRDRGEKLF

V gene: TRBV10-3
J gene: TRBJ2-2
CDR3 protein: AISKGSGGGPGELF

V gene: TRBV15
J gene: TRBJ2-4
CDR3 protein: ATSRELWGIAAKNIQY

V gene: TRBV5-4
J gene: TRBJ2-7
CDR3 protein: ASSNPSGTGGPLEQY

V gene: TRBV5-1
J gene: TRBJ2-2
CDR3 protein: ASRFLTTGNSNTGELF

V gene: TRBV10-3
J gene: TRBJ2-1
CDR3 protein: AIGRGSSYNEQF

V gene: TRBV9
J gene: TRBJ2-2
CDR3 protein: ASSPGLQSTGELF

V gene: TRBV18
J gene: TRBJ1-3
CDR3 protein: ASSPLDPSSGNTIY

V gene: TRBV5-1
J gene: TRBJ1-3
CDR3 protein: ASSLVSASGNTIY

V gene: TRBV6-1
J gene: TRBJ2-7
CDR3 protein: ASSGGLQNEQY

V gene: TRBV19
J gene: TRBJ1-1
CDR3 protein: ASSIRNEAF